This TCR beta chain was sequenced during a study of control samples from healthy donors and cancer patients. Sequenced by immunoSEQ multiplex PCR; TCRdb stores in-frame clones only, minus some. This sample carries over 100,000 clones, approximately 90% of them seen once, and the ten largest clones take roughly 18%. The CDR3 has 17 amino acids. Germline V gives CDR1 KGHDR, CDR2 SFDVKD. Trimming took 7 bases from V and 5 from J, leaving 23 bases between them. The clonotype comes from a woman aged 45-60 years in good health. The sample taken for sequencing was blood. This chain links TRBV24-1 with TRBJ2-1, with TRBD2 as a possible D gene (7 bases). CDR3 in DNA: TGTGCCACCAGCCCCGGGGGCTGGGGAGGGCGTAACAATGAGCAGTTCTTC. Its translation is CATSPGGWGGRNNEQFF.